The next 28 T cell receptor beta chains were all read from a single sample in a study of OX40 agonist ivuxolimab in advanced cancers. Receptor amplification or capture employed the immunoSEQ multiplex PCR assay. TCRdb carries this immuneACCESS record with in-frame sequences only. Its versions omit some clonotypes, under half of them owing to an unresolved V gene in the studies checked, with the rest unexplained. Recorded for this sample are over 100,000 clones; 90% of them occurred a single time. Approximately 1% of the sample is in the top ten clones. Material: CD4+ or CD8+ T cells sorted from blood, obtained in a trial of the OX40 agonist ivuxolimab. These receptors were obtained from an adult with an advanced solid tumor such as melanoma, head and neck, liver or kidney cancer.

The genes are TRBV18 and TRBJ2-3, with D perhaps matching TRBD1 (6 bases). V was trimmed by 2 bases and J by 2 bases, leaving 20 bases between them. Germline-derived CDR1 and CDR2 are KGHSH and LQKENI. The CDR3 has 18 amino acids. CDR3 coding DNA: TGTGCCAGCTCACCAAACAGGGCCCCGCACTGGGCCACAGATACGCAGTATTTT. It translates to CASSPNRAPHWATDTQYF.

Here the CDR3 reads CASSQDFGHREQYF. The CDR3 nucleotides read TGCGCCAGCAGCCAAGATTTTGGCCACCGCGAGCAGTACTTC. V is TRBV4-3 and J is TRBJ2-7; no definite D call. V was pared by 0 bases and J by 6 bases, with 12 bases between. Germline V lookup: CDR1 LGHNA, CDR2 YSLEER. The CDR3 is 14 residues long.

This chain links TRBV5-4 with TRBJ1-3; 7 bases align to TRBD1. Germline V lookup: CDR1 SGHNT, CDR2 YYREEE (reference sequence). V lost 4 bases and J lost 0; bases outside the gene matches: 4. The CDR3 extends over 15 amino acids. The CDR3 bases are TGTGCCAGCAGCAGGGACAGAGCCTCTGGAAACACCATATATTTT. It specifies CASSRDRASGNTIYF. The variable domain in full, with the rest retrieved from reference TRBV5-4 and TRBJ1-3, is ETGVTQSPTHLIKTRGQQVTLRCSSQSGHNTVSWYQQALGQGPQFIFQYYREEENGRGNFPPRFSGLQFPNYSSELNVNALELDDSALYLCASSRDRASGNTIYFGEGSWLTVV.

V gene TRBV7-3 combines with J gene TRBJ1-1; 8 bases are a match to TRBD1. J lost 8 bases, V lost 6 bases, and 8 bases had no gene match. The germline gives CDR1 SGHTA, CDR2 FQGTGA. CDR3 length: 13 residues. The CDR3 region is CASRLGQEAEAFF. The DNA of the CDR3 is TGTGCCAGCAGACTGGGACAGGAGGCCGAAGCTTTCTTT.

The chain has TRBV7-2 and TRBJ1-1, with a possible D match to TRBD1 (6 bases). Germline CDR1 reads SGHTA; CDR2 reads FQGNSA. The CDR3 is 18 residues long. V lost 0 bases and J 2 bases, leaving 19 bases between the germline ends. CDR3 in DNA: TGTGCCAGCAGCTTAGCGCGGGCTAACGGGGGGGCAAACACTGAAGCTTTCTTT. Protein sequence: CASSLARANGGANTEAFF.

This chain uses TRBV4-1 with TRBJ1-2; D not resolved. The CDR3 consists of 14 residues. Looked up from germline, CDR1 is MGHRA and CDR2 is YSYEKL. V lost 3 bases to trimming and J lost 6 bases, with 14 bases between them. DNA of the CDR3: TGCGCCAGCAGCCATCCCCTCCGTAATGATGGCTACACCTTC. Amino acids: CASSHPLRNDGYTF.

This clone was detected once. The chain joins TRBV11-2 to TRBJ2-2, with TRBD2 identical over 7 bases. Germline CDR1 is SGHAT and CDR2 is FQNNGV. The V gene end was trimmed by 5 bases and the J gene end by 1 base; junction bases not matched to a gene: 1. CDR3 length: 14 residues. The CDR3 bases are TGTGCCAGCAGCCCGGGAGGGAACACCGGGGAGCTGTTTTTT. It codes for CASSPGGNTGELFF.

The chain carries TRBV6-4 and TRBJ2-1; TRBD1 aligns across 8 bases. This CDR3 has 14 amino acids. Per the germline V gene, CDR1 is MRHNA and CDR2 is SNTAGT. V dropped 6 bases and J dropped 3; count of bases not matched to a gene: 4. The CDR3, as DNA: TGTGCCAGCAGAGTGGGGACAGGCTACAATGAGCAGTTCTTC. Residues: CASRVGTGYNEQFF.

The chain recombines TRBV4-1 with TRBJ1-1, with 9 bases that match TRBD1. V was pared by 3 bases and J by 1 base, with 12 bases of the junction left unmatched. Germline assignment: CDR1 MGHRA and CDR2 YSYEKL. The CDR3 totals 18 residues. DNA of the CDR3: TGCGCCAGCAGCCAGGACACCCACTCGGGACAGGGGAACACTGAAGCTTTCTTT. It is translated as CASSQDTHSGQGNTEAFF.

This chain uses TRBV7-2 with TRBJ1-2, with unresolved D. Germline-derived CDR1 and CDR2 are SGHTA and FQGNSA. V lost 2 bases and J lost 8, with 9 bases in between. The CDR3 has 12 residues. The CDR3 here is CASSLFMGGYTF. As DNA, the CDR3 is TGTGCCAGCAGCTTATTTATGGGCGGCTACACCTTC.

V gene TRBV5-1 combines with J gene TRBJ1-4, with D tentatively TRBD1 (5 bases). This CDR3 comprises 15 residues. Per germline, CDR1 SGHRS and CDR2 YFSETQ. The V end lost 0 bases, the J end lost 7 bases, and 13 bases lay between the germline ends. The CDR3 loop is CASSLAGTIAEKLFF. DNA of the CDR3: TGCGCCAGCAGCTTGGCCGGGACGATCGCTGAAAAACTGTTTTTT.

CDR3 bases: TGCGCCAGCAGCCAAGGGATGCCAACAGAAAAACTGTTTTTT. Translating gives CASSQGMPTEKLFF. V is TRBV4-3 and J is TRBJ1-4; D uncertain. Trimming removed 1 base at V and 8 bases at J, with 11 bases between. The CDR3 is made up of 14 amino acids. CDR1 is LGHNA, CDR2 YSLEER, per germline.

The V gene is TRBV4-2, the J gene TRBJ1-4; possible D gene TRBD1, 5 bases. Germline assignment: CDR1 LGHNA and CDR2 YNFKEQ. The CDR3 loop spans 16 amino acids. V gave up 1 base and J gave up 5 bases, with 14 bases separating them. The CDR3 nucleotides read TGTGCCAGCAGCCAAGCTCATCGACAGAGCAATGAAAAACTGTTTTTT. Residues: CASSQAHRQSNEKLFF.

This chain uses TRBV27 with TRBJ1-1; 8 bases fit TRBD1. CDR3 length: 16 residues. V trimming: 0 bases; J trimming: 7 bases; junction bases outside the gene matches: 10. CDR1 MNHEY and CDR2 SMNVEV come from the germline V gene (reference sequence). The DNA of the CDR3 is TGTGCCAGCAGTTTATCGCCCCGGACAGGGCGTGGTGAAGCTTTCTTT. The encoded protein is CASSLSPRTGRGEAFF.

The V call is TRBV25-1, the J call TRBJ1-1, with D possibly being TRBD1 (5 bases). The V gene's germline CDR1 is MGHDK and CDR2 SYGVNS. The CDR3 has 17 residues. V was shortened by 1 base and J by 0 bases, with 15 bases between the two germline ends. The CDR3 DNA reads as TGTGCCAGCAGTGAATCAGTCCGGAGGGGAGTGAACACTGAAGCTTTCTTT. It is translated as CASSESVRRGVNTEAFF. Looking up the rest from reference TRBV25-1 and TRBJ1-1 gives the full variable domain: EADIYQTPRYLVIGTGKKITLECSQTMGHDKMYWYQQDPGMELHLIHYSYGVNSTEKGDLSSESTVSRIRTEHFPLTLESARPSHTSQYLCASSESVRRGVNTEAFFGQGTRLTVV.

The chain couples TRBV5-4 to TRBJ1-2; 7 bases are shared with TRBD1. The germline CDR1 and CDR2 sequences are SGHNT and YYREEE (reference sequence). This CDR3 spans 16 amino acids. J was trimmed by 3 bases and V by 3 bases; bases with no gene match: 11. CDR3: CASSSVLGTAYYGYTF. The CDR3 nucleotides are TGTGCCAGCAGCTCGGTCCTTGGGACAGCCTACTATGGCTACACCTTC.

The CDR3 protein is CASSLNRGYGYTF. The CDR3 coding sequence is TGTGCCAGCAGTTTGAACAGGGGATATGGCTACACCTTC. This rearrangement joins TRBV28 to TRBJ1-2; 7 nucleotides align to TRBD1. CDR1 and CDR2 from the germline V gene are MDHEN and SYDVKM. This CDR3 spans 13 amino acids. V was clipped by 3 bases and J by 5 bases; unmatched bases: 3.

The rearrangement links TRBV28 to TRBJ2-2, with 11 bases matching TRBD1. V lost 2 bases and J lost 6; bases outside the gene matches: 8. The CDR3 has 17 residues. The V gene's germline CDR1 is MDHEN and CDR2 SYDVKM. The CDR3 sequence is CASSLIRTGGDPGELFF. In nucleotides, the CDR3 is TGTGCCAGCAGTTTAATTCGGACAGGGGGCGATCCCGGGGAGCTGTTTTTT.

V gene TRBV9 combines with J gene TRBJ1-1; D is undetermined. Germline V gene lookup returns CDR1 SGDLS and CDR2 YYNGEE. V lost 4 bases, J lost 11 bases, and 9 bases lay in between. This CDR3 region has 10 residues. As DNA, the CDR3 is TGTGCCAGCAGCCCGAACCCCGCTTTCTTT. Protein: CASSPNPAFF. Together with reference TRBV9 and TRBJ1-1, the CDR3 gives the full variable domain: DSGVTQTPKHLITATGQRVTLRCSPRSGDLSVYWYQQSLDQGLQFLIQYYNGEERAKGNILERFSAQQFPDLHSELNLSSLELGDSALYFCASSPNPAFFGQGTRLTVV.

This sequence joins TRBV18 and TRBJ2-3; D is uncertain. The CDR3 runs 14 residues. Germline V gene data show CDR1 as KGHSH and CDR2 as LQKENI. V was pared by 6 bases and J by 2 bases, with 12 bases between. The CDR3: CASSPPHPTDTQYF. CDR3 coding DNA: TGTGCCAGCTCCCCCCCCCACCCCACAGATACGCAGTATTTT. Filled out from reference TRBV18 and TRBJ2-3, the complete variable domain reads NAGVMQNPRHLVRRRGQEARLRCSPMKGHSHVYWYRQLPEEGLKFMVYLQKENIIDESGMPKERFSAEFPKEGPSILRIQQVVRGDSAAYFCASSPPHPTDTQYFGPGTRLTVL.

The count of this clone is one. The chain links TRBV14 to TRBJ2-5; D gene uncertain. The CDR3 is 16 residues long. Germline CDR1 is SGHDN and CDR2 is FVKESK. V was cut by 4 bases and J by 1 base, with 16 bases left in between. The DNA of the CDR3 is TGTGCCAGCAGCCCTTTCTTAAGGTCTTCCCAAGAGACCCAGTACTTC. It specifies CASSPFLRSSQETQYF.

This clone was seen only once. The gene calls are TRBV5-1 and TRBJ1-1; 7 bases map to TRBD1. V was pared by 3 bases and J by 1 base, with 9 bases of the junction left unmatched. There are 16 residues in the CDR3. Germline V lookup: CDR1 SGHRS, CDR2 YFSETQ. The CDR3 loop is CASSSFEGGRNTEAFF. The CDR3, as DNA: TGCGCCAGCAGCTCCTTTGAAGGGGGCCGGAACACTGAAGCTTTCTTT.

The chain couples TRBV5-4 to TRBJ1-1; D possibly corresponds to TRBD1 (5 bases). The V gene's germline CDR1 is SGHNT and CDR2 YYREEE (reference sequence). The CDR3 extends over 12 amino acids. V was pared by 4 bases and J by 1 base, with 5 bases between. The CDR3 reads CASSGGNTEAFF. CDR3 in DNA: TGTGCCAGCAGCGGGGGGAACACTGAAGCTTTCTTT.

The chain recombines TRBV7-8 with TRBJ1-5; D is ambiguous. V was trimmed by 5 bases and J by 3 bases, leaving 11 bases between them. This CDR3 comprises 14 residues. CDR1 and CDR2 (germline): SGHVS, FQNEAQ. The CDR3 spells CASSPEQVNQPQHF. The CDR3 region has the DNA TGTGCCAGCAGCCCAGAGCAGGTCAATCAGCCCCAGCATTTT.

V gene TRBV28 combines with J gene TRBJ1-4, with TRBD1 matching 7 bases. Germline V lookup: CDR1 MDHEN, CDR2 SYDVKM. The CDR3 runs 15 residues. The V segment lost 6 bases and the J segment 4 bases; nucleotides outside the gene matches: 8. CDR3: CASSPGTALNEKLFF. The CDR3 DNA reads TGTGCCAGCAGCCCCGGGACAGCGCTTAATGAAAAACTGTTTTTT.

The rearrangement uses TRBV4-1 and TRBJ2-1; the D is unclear. V was trimmed by 1 base and J by 3 bases, leaving 13 bases between them. This CDR3 spans 16 amino acids. Germline V gene lookup returns CDR1 MGHRA and CDR2 YSYEKL. CDR3 sequence: CASSQANAVYYNEQFF. In DNA form, the CDR3 reads TGCGCCAGCAGCCAAGCCAACGCGGTTTACTACAATGAGCAGTTCTTC.

The chain combines TRBV28 with TRBJ1-1, with D uncertain. The germline V gene has CDR1 MDHEN and CDR2 SYDVKM. This CDR3 is built from 12 residues. V was cut by 1 base and J by 3 bases, with 3 bases left in between. Here the CDR3 reads CASSLSHTEAFF. DNA for the CDR3: TGTGCCAGCAGTTTATCGCACACTGAAGCTTTCTTT.

The chain carries TRBV19 and TRBJ1-1; D perhaps matches TRBD1 (5 bases). The V end lost 4 bases, the J end lost 4 bases, and 10 bases lay between the germline ends. The germline CDR1 and CDR2 sequences are LNHDA and SQIVND (reference sequence). CDR3 length: 13 amino acids. The CDR3 DNA reads TGTGCCAGTAGTACCAGGGCGGGCACTGAAGCTTTCTTT. Protein sequence: CASSTRAGTEAFF.